The rows below give T cell receptor beta chains drawn from one sample of a study of cytomegalovirus exposure and HLA in healthy donors. Here immunoSEQ multiplex PCR was the method, and the copy in TCRdb shows in-frame clones only, minus some. The table includes under 150,000 clones, 67% detected once. The material sequenced was PBMCs. These receptor sequences come from a man aged 18 to 30 in good health and CMV-seropositive. Each CDR3 is given with its conserved first and last residue. Fields, in order: J gene, D gene, V gene, clone size, CDR3 protein, CDR3 DNA. The D gene is left open where the match is weak. Only some rows state a clone size, as once, few, many or a class for expanded clones.

TRBJ1-5,NA,TRBV5-1,NA,CASSPDGVFNQPQHF,TGCGCCAGCAGCCCCGACGGGGTGTTCAATCAGCCCCAGCATTTT
TRBJ1-4,TRBD1,TRBV5-4,NA,CASRTDRTANEKLFF,TGTGCCAGCAGGACGGACAGGACCGCCAATGAAAAACTGTTTTTT
TRBJ2-7,NA,TRBV30,NA,CASRTNYYEQYF,TGTGCCTCCCGGACAAATTACTACGAGCAGTACTTC
TRBJ2-3,NA,TRBV4-1,few,CASSQGHGATTDTQYF,TGCGCCAGCAGCCAAGGACATGGTGCTACCACAGATACGCAGTATTTT
TRBJ1-2,NA,TRBV4-2,few,CASSQDQAGWGYTF,TGTGCCAGCAGCCAAGATCAAGCAGGGTGGGGCTACACCTTC
TRBJ2-3,NA,TRBV11-2,few,CASSSGLGGGTDTQYF,TGTGCCAGCAGCTCCGGCCTGGGCGGGGGCACAGATACGCAGTATTTT
TRBJ1-2,NA,TRBV29-1,few,CSVEGGGGGYTF,TGCAGCGTTGAGGGGGGGGGTGGGGGCTACACCTTC
TRBJ1-1,NA,TRBV5-7,NA,CASSFRSGPRYTEAFF,TGTGCCAGCAGCTTCCGGTCAGGTCCAAGGTACACTGAAGCTTTCTTT
TRBJ1-6,NA,TRBV10-2,NA,CASSPRDNSPLHF,TGCGCCAGCTCGCCGAGGGATAATTCACCCCTCCACTTT
TRBJ2-2,TRBD2,TRBV9,NA,CASSVALTSGGGNTGELFF,TGTGCCAGCAGCGTAGCTTTGACTAGCGGGGGAGGGAACACCGGGGAGCTGTTTTTT
TRBJ2-2,TRBD2,TRBV6-5,NA,CASRLAGDTGELFF,TGTGCCAGCAGGCTAGCGGGGGACACCGGGGAGCTGTTTTTT
TRBJ1-1,NA,TRBV6-5,NA,CASRSGGLANTEAFF,TGTGCCAGTAGATCGGGGGGGCTTGCGAACACTGAAGCTTTCTTT
TRBJ1-6,NA,TRBV27,NA,CASSLEAGNGGAPLHF,TGTGCCAGCAGTTTAGAGGCAGGGAACGGTGGGGCACCCCTCCACTTT
TRBJ1-3,NA,TRBV6-5,NA,CASSRGLPTGNTIYF,TGTGCCAGCAGCCGCGGGCTCCCCACTGGAAACACCATATATTTT
TRBJ2-5,TRBD1,TRBV10-3,NA,CTTRDSQETQYF,TGTACCACCCGGGACAGCCAAGAGACCCAGTACTTC
TRBJ2-7,NA,TRBV6-5,NA,CASSYTDSSYEQYF,TGTGCCAGCAGTTACACCGACAGTTCCTACGAGCAGTACTTC
TRBJ2-7,NA,TRBV14,NA,CASSQDLYEQYF,TGTGCCAGCAGCCAAGACCTATACGAGCAGTACTTC
TRBJ1-4,NA,TRBV2,few,CASSEWGINEKLFF,TGTGCCAGCAGTGAGTGGGGCATTAATGAAAAACTGTTTTTT
TRBJ2-7,TRBD1,TRBV2,NA,CASSRDRGPEQYF,TGTGCCAGCAGTAGGGACAGGGGGCCCGAGCAGTACTTC
TRBJ2-3,TRBD1,TRBV2,NA,CASSRQGRDDTQYF,TGTGCCAGCAGTCGACAGGGTCGGGACGATACGCAGTATTTT
TRBJ1-5,NA,TRBV28,few,CASKYVQVNQPQHF,TGTGCCAGTAAGTACGTCCAGGTCAATCAGCCCCAGCATTTT
TRBJ2-5,TRBD2,TRBV4-1,NA,CASSPIGRKGLAQETQYF,TGCGCCAGCAGCCCAATAGGAAGAAAGGGACTAGCGCAAGAGACCCAGTACTTC
TRBJ2-7,TRBD1,TRBV30,NA,CAWGAGTGTYEQYF,TGTGCCTGGGGAGCCGGGACAGGGACCTACGAGCAGTACTTC
TRBJ2-2,NA,TRBV5-6,NA,CASSFFEGVGTGELFF,TGTGCCAGCAGCTTCTTCGAGGGGGTAGGGACCGGGGAGCTGTTTTTT
TRBJ1-5,NA,TRBV27,NA,CASSLTGLNQPQHF,TGTGCCAGCAGTTTAACGGGACTGAATCAGCCCCAGCATTTT
TRBJ2-1,NA,TRBV28,NA,CASSPLAPSSYNEQFF,TGTGCCAGCAGTCCTCTAGCCCCGAGCTCCTACAATGAGCAGTTCTTC
TRBJ2-2,NA,TRBV2,few,CASRTQSSGQRSGELFF,TGTGCCAGCAGGACACAATCGTCGGGACAACGCTCCGGGGAGCTGTTTTTT
TRBJ1-1,NA,TRBV4-1,NA,CASSRPGGLTEAFF,TGCGCCAGCAGCCGGCCGGGGGGGCTCACTGAAGCTTTCTTT
TRBJ1-1,TRBD1,TRBV11-3,NA,CASSSRQGRVDTEAFF,TGTGCCAGCAGCTCGAGACAGGGTCGGGTAGACACTGAAGCTTTCTTT